The clone carrying this T cell receptor (beta chain) was detected once. This sample stems from a study of blood T cell repertoires in COVID-19. Across the study: Italy, Spain and the United States were the sources of the convalescent and acute COVID-19 samples. T cells, B-cell-depleted T cells, or PBMCs provided the cDNA or gDNA that served as material.

Under the authors' procedure: Cell counts per sample came from amplifying reference gene primers. Libraries were prepared by immunoSEQ multiplex PCR; TCRdb keeps only in-frame clonotypes and omits some of them. D and trimming were read from the DNA, whereas the V and J calls and clone size are those reported in that table. The repertoire holds 200,000 to 300,000 clones, 85% seen once, with more than 6% in the top ten. The receptor's source is a woman aged 60-70 years with active or convalescent COVID-19. The sequenced material came from peripheral blood.

Here the CDR3 reads CAAGQGDNSPLHF. CDR3 coding DNA: TGTGCCGCAGGACAGGGCGATAATTCACCCCTCCACTTT. V and J are TRBV10-3 and TRBJ1-6; 8 nucleotides agree with TRBD1. Looked up from germline, CDR1 is ENHRY and CDR2 is SYGVKD. CDR3 size: 13 residues. Trimming at V came to 11 bases and at J to 5 bases, leaving 5 bases not matched to a gene.